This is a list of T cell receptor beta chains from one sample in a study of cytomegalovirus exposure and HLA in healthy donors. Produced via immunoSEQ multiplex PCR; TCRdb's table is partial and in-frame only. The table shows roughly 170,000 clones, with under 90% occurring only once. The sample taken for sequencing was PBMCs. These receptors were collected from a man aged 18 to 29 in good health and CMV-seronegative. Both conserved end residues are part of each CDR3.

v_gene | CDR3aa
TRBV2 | CASSEAPILRDSHTQYF
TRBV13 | CASSLALRPNQQYF
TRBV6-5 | CASRLAEHINEQFF
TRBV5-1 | CASAFGGGETQYF
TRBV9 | CASSVGTGSSGNTIYF
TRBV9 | CASSGGPAGGTGELFF
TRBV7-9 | CASSLLAYEQYF
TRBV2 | CASNYERGTYEQYF
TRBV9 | CASSVVKNTEAFF
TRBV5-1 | CASSTGTGIYEQYF
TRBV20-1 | CSARASYKQYF
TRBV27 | CASSLSGVWDEKLFF
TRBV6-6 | CASSSGQGLDEQYF
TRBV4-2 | CASSFTGTGSSEETQYF
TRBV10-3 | CAISEGSAYNEQFF
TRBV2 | CASKVTGVNEKLFF
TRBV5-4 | CASSLEQGAKGYTF
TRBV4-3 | CASSQALSSYNSPLHF
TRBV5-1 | CASSLGTGGYNEQFF
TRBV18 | CASSQALGVQPQHF
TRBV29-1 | CSGTLLAGQDTQYF
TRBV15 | CATSRGGQGGEQYF
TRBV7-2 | CASSLEAGGPDTQYF
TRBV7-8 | CASSLAVGAPGEQYF
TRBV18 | CASSPGRPLTEAFF
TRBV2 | CASLVQGGTYEQYF
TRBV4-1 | CASSLRPGQGREKLFF
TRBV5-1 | CASSFLQGSHEQYF
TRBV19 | CASSIVTGSYEQYF
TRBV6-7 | CASSYLPPGLQYF
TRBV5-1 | CASSFGPGMVLNEQFF
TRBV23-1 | CASSLLGQEIF
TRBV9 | CASSPRDSTYEQYF
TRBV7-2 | CASSPGVRNQPQHF
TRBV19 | CASTESSPVDYGYTF
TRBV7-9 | CASSSTLAGGHNEQFF
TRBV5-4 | CASSLKEAGQHMDTQYF
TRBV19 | CASSREGEWSDEKLFF
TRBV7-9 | CASSPRVAGGRETQYF
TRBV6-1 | CASNPGQGYEQYF
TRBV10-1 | CASSESFRVLYGYTF
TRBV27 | CASSLHGLAGANEQFF
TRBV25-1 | CASTGSSDRGKNSPLHF
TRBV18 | CASSPPSGRDEQFF
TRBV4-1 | CASSQFPGQYTDTQYF
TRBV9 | CASSEGLASYEQYF
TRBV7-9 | CASSCRDCEFTSTDTQYF
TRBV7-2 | CASSVRGNQPQHF
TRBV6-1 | CASSLKSTNEKLFF
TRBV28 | CASSFEICTEAFF
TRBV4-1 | CASSPDSYEQYF
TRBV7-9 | CASSGDRYSQTQYF
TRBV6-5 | CASSRAGTGELFF
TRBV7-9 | CASSLVSPRTDTQYF